A selection of T cell receptor beta chains follows, all from one sample in a study of shared clonotypes between healthy human individuals. Data came from immunoSEQ multiplex PCR; TCRdb stores just in-frame clones and leaves some out. The repertoire holds 2 million to 2.5 million clones, with approximately 94% as singletons. Input material: naive CD4+ T cells sorted from blood. These receptors were taken from a man between 18 and 35 years old in good health. CDR3s include the opening cysteine and the closing phenylalanine or tryptophan. The D gene is left open where the match is weak. The size of a clone is reported for some rows only, either as once, few or many, or as a class for expanded clones.

clone size	V gene	D gene	J gene	CDR3 DNA	CDR3 protein
.	TRBV7-9	.	TRBJ1-5	TGTGCCAGCAGCTCGGGGACGCTCCGAATCAATCAGCCCCAGCATTTT	CASSSGTLRINQPQHF
.	TRBV6-6	.	TRBJ2-5	TGTGCCAGCAGTTACAGGGGACAAGAGACCCAGTACTTC	CASSYRGQETQYF
.	TRBV7-6	.	TRBJ1-5	TGTGCCAGCAGCGAAGGGGGGGGCGAGATCAATCAGCCCCAGCATTTT	CASSEGGGEINQPQHF
.	TRBV27	TRBD1	TRBJ1-1	TGTGCCAGCAGTTTTTACACAGGGGGGGTCACTGAAGCTTTCTTT	CASSFYTGGVTEAFF
.	TRBV5-6	.	TRBJ1-6	TGTGCCAGCAGCTTCCGAGTGTCCTATAATTCACCCCTCCACTTT	CASSFRVSYNSPLHF
.	TRBV5-1	TRBD1	TRBJ1-2	TGCGCCAGCAGCTTGGAGGGACAGGGGGCGGAGGGCTACACCTTC	CASSLEGQGAEGYTF
few	TRBV5-6	TRBD1	TRBJ2-2	TGTGCCAGCAGCCTTTTACGACAGGGGTCGGCCGGGGAGCTGTTTTTT	CASSLLRQGSAGELFF
.	TRBV6-6	.	TRBJ1-4	TGTGCCAGCACTACAGGGATAGAAAAACTGTTTTTT	CASTTGIEKLFF
.	TRBV6-1	TRBD1	TRBJ2-7	TGTGCCAGCAGTGAGGGAACAGGGGCCTACGAGCAGTACTTC	CASSEGTGAYEQYF
.	TRBV6-5	.	TRBJ1-2	TGTGCCAGCAGAGATTCCTTAAACTATGGCTACACCTTC	CASRDSLNYGYTF
.	TRBV30	TRBD1	TRBJ2-5	TGTGCCTGGAGTGACAGGACAGGGCGAAGCAAAGAGACCCAGTACTTC	CAWSDRTGRSKETQYF
.	TRBV19	TRBD1	TRBJ2-7	TGTGCCAGTAATCCAACCGGGACAGGCTCCTACGAGCAGTACTTC	CASNPTGTGSYEQYF
.	TRBV7-8	TRBD2	TRBJ2-3	TGTGCCAGCAGCTTAGGGCGGGGGGATACGCAGTATTTT	CASSLGRGDTQYF
.	TRBV5-4	.	TRBJ2-2	TGTGCCAGCAGCCGCACCCGCGGAGGGGGTGGGACCGGGGAGCTGTTTTTT	CASSRTRGGGGTGELFF
.	TRBV11-2	.	TRBJ2-4	TGTGCCAGCAGCTTAGTAAGGCGGGGGCTAGCCAAAAACATTCAGTACTTC	CASSLVRRGLAKNIQYF
.	TRBV19	TRBD1	TRBJ1-6	TGTGCCAGTAGTATCCTGGACAGGGGAAATTCACCCCTCCACTTT	CASSILDRGNSPLHF
.	TRBV4-1	.	TRBJ2-7	TGCGCCAGCAGCCAAGTCGGTCTAGCCGGGGACGAGCAGTACTTC	CASSQVGLAGDEQYF
.	TRBV18	.	TRBJ1-1	TGTGCCAGCTCACCCGGACAGCTGAACACTGAAGCTTTCTTT	CASSPGQLNTEAFF
.	TRBV19	.	TRBJ1-2	TGTGCCAGTAGTACCGGCGAGACGAGGGTGGGCTATGGCTACACCTTC	CASSTGETRVGYGYTF
.	TRBV5-4	.	TRBJ2-7	TGTGCCAGCAGCCCCCCGGACAGTGGGTCCGAGCAGTACTTC	CASSPPDSGSEQYF
.	TRBV7-6	.	TRBJ1-1	TGTGCCAGCAGCTTCGGGCGGGGAGGGGACACTGAAGCTTTCTTT	CASSFGRGGDTEAFF
.	TRBV4-2	.	TRBJ2-3	TGTGCCAGCAGCCAAGATGGAGTAGCGGCCACAGATACGCAGTATTTT	CASSQDGVAATDTQYF
.	TRBV5-1	.	TRBJ1-2	TGCGCCAGCAGCGCAGTCCCTTTC	CASSAVPF